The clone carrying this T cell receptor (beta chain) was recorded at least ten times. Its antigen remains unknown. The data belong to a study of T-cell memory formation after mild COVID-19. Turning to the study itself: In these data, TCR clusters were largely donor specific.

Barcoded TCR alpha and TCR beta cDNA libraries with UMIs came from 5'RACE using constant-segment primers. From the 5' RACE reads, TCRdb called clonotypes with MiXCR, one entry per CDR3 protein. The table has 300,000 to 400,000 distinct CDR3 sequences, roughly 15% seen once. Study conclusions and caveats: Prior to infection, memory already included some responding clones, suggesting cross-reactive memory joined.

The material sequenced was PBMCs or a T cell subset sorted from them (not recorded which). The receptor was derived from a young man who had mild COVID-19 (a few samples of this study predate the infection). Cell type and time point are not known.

CDR3 DNA sequence: TGTGCCAGCAGTTATTCGGGCAGCTCCTACAATGAGCAGTTCTTC. This sequence encodes CASSYSGSSYNEQFF. The chain uses TRBV6-2 or TRBV6-3 and TRBJ2-1; D is ambiguous. CDR1 and CDR2 from the germline V gene are MNHEY and SVGEGT. Between the trimmed V and J ends, which lost 3 bases and 0 bases, there was a span of 9 bases. The CDR3 extends over 15 amino acids.